Shown below are 15 T cell receptor beta chains from a single sample sequenced in a study of T cells in Graves' hyperthyroidism and ophthalmopathy. Amplification of TCR beta CDR3 regions used RNA as the template. The HTBI set primed first-round TCR CDR3 RT-PCR. TCRdb independently ran MiXCR on the multiplex PCR reads; one entry per CDR3 protein. The table records about 610,000 distinct CDR3 sequences, 14% to 15% of them present only once. The sample was blood. The receptors come from a woman between 40 and 55 years old with Graves' ophthalmopathy.

This clonotype was seen a handful of times. The genes are TRBV5-1 and TRBJ2-2; tentative D call: TRBD1 (6 bases). The CDR3 length is 14 residues. Trimming stripped 4 bases from V and 9 bases from J, with 16 bases between. The germline V gene encodes CDR1 SGHRS and CDR2 YFSETQ. CDR3 protein: CASSLNREHRELFF. Written as DNA, the CDR3 is TGCGCCAGCAGCCTCAACAGGGAGCACCGGGAGCTGTTTTTT.

The chain has TRBV30 and TRBJ1-2; tentatively, D is TRBD1 (5 bases). The CDR3 is 15 residues long. Trimming cost V 0 bases and J 8 bases, with 19 bases left between them. Germline values: CDR1 GTSNPN, CDR2 SVGIG (reference sequence). The CDR3 reads CAWSVPGDGYEGYTF. CDR3 nucleotide sequence: TGTGCCTGGAGTGTACCGGGGGACGGCTATGAGGGCTACACCTTC.

This clonotype was found many times. J is TRBJ1-2 and V is TRBV27; D gene ambiguous. The V gene lost 1 base and the J gene lost 3 bases, with 12 bases spanning the gap. Germline V lookup: CDR1 MNHEY, CDR2 SMNVEV (reference sequence). This CDR3 is built from 15 residues. The CDR3 DNA follows: TGTGCCAGCAGTTTATATGGTAGCATGGACTATGGCTACACCTTC. It encodes CASSLYGSMDYGYTF.

This clonotype was observed at least ten times. V is TRBV5-1 and J is TRBJ2-5, with 10 bases identical to TRBD2. Per germline, CDR1 SGHRS and CDR2 YFSETQ. The CDR3 has 17 residues. V shed 0 bases, J shed 0 bases, and the junction held 5 bases outside the gene matches. Here the CDR3 DNA reads TGCGCCAGCAGCTTGGGCGTAGGACTAGCGGACCAAGAGACCCAGTACTTC. It encodes CASSLGVGLADQETQYF.

At least ten counts were recorded for this clonotype. This sequence joins TRBV11-2 and TRBJ1-2; D is unresolved. Germline-derived CDR1 and CDR2 are SGHAT and FQNNGV. This CDR3 has 14 amino acids. V was pared by 4 bases and J by 8 bases, with 17 bases between. DNA for the CDR3: TGTGCCAGCAGCTCGCCTCGGGGTTTCCGGGGCTACACCTTC. It codes for CASSSPRGFRGYTF.

This clonotype was detected many times. The CDR3 nucleotides read TGCAGCGTTGAACCCAAGACAGTACTCCAAGAGACCCAGTACTTC. Amino acid sequence: CSVEPKTVLQETQYF. The rearrangement joins TRBV29-1 to TRBJ2-5; D is possibly TRBD1 (5 bases). Germline CDR1 and CDR2: SQVTM and ANQGSEA. Trimming took off 2 bases at V and 1 base at J, with 14 bases between the two ends. This CDR3 region has 15 residues.

There are a few counts of this clonotype. Its ends do not fully match the called genes, so a read error is possible. The gene calls are TRBV18 and TRBJ2-7, with 7 bases aligning to TRBD1. The CDR3 totals 13 residues. CDR1 KGHSH and CDR2 LQKENI come from the germline V gene. The CDR3 nucleotides are TGTGCCAGCGGTCTGACAGGGTTTGAAGAGCAGTGCTTC. Its translation: CASGLTGFEEQCF.

This clonotype was seen repeatedly, ten times or more. It may be a read error: a sequence one base away is much more abundant. The chain has TRBV12-3 or TRBV12-4 and TRBJ1-1; 7 positions agree with TRBD1. There are 16 residues in the CDR3. Trimming removed 5 bases from V and 1 base from J; junction bases left unmatched: 10. CDR3 DNA: TGTGCCAGCAGTGCTCCGACAGGGCGAGGGAACACTGAAGCTTTCTTT. It specifies CASSAPTGRGNTEAFF.

The chain carries TRBV12-3 or TRBV12-4 and TRBJ1-1; D not certain. Trimming removed 7 bases from V and 3 bases from J, with 9 bases in between. CDR3 length: 12 residues. As DNA, the CDR3 is TGTGCCAGCAAGACACTTTACACTGAAGCTTTCTTT. It yields the protein CASKTLYTEAFF.

This clonotype was seen a handful of times. The CDR3 loop reads CASSLRDWKETQYF. For the CDR3, the DNA is TGCGCCAGCAGCTTGCGGGACTGGAAAGAGACCCAGTACTTC. This chain joins TRBV5-1 and TRBJ2-5, with a possible D match to TRBD2 (6 bases). V dropped 1 base and J dropped 3 bases, with 10 bases sitting between them. Germline values: CDR1 SGHRS, CDR2 YFSETQ. This CDR3 is built from 14 residues. The complete variable domain, with remaining parts taken from reference TRBV5-1 and TRBJ2-5, reads KAGVTQTPRYLIKTRGQQVTLSCSPISGHRSVSWYQQTPGQGLQFLFEYFSETQRNKGNFPGRFSGRQFSNSRSEMNVSTLELGDSALYLCASSLRDWKETQYFGPGTRLLVL.

In this sample, this clonotype turned up many times. The chain is built from TRBV11-2 and TRBJ2-2, with 8 bases matching TRBD2. The CDR3 spans 17 residues. The junction had 6 bases not matched to a gene; V was cut back by 0 bases and J by 3 bases. CDR1 is SGHAT and CDR2 is FQNNGV in the germline V gene. CDR3 loop: CASSLERTSPYTGELFF. The CDR3 DNA is TGTGCCAGCAGCTTAGAGCGGACTAGCCCGTACACCGGGGAGCTGTTTTTT.

This chain uses TRBV6-5 with TRBJ1-6; possible D gene TRBD1, 6 bases. Trimming took 6 bases from V and 3 from J, leaving 18 bases between them. Per germline, CDR1 MNHEY and CDR2 SVGAGI. There are 17 residues in the CDR3. The CDR3 DNA reads as TGTGCCAGCAGATCCTCGGGGGCACGAGTCTATAATTCACCCCTCCACTTT. Protein sequence: CASRSSGARVYNSPLHF.

This clonotype was detected ten times or more. V is TRBV12-3 or TRBV12-4 and J is TRBJ2-7, with 9 nucleotides matching TRBD2. Losses at the gene ends were 3 bases for V and 3 bases for J; bases not matched to a gene: 6. The CDR3 is made up of 15 amino acids. Written as DNA, the CDR3 is TGTGCCAGCAGTTTCGGTGTAGCGGGAGTCTACGAGCAGTACTTC. Translating it yields CASSFGVAGVYEQYF.

This clonotype appeared many times. The chain employs TRBV29-1 and TRBJ2-7, with TRBD1 identical over 8 bases. The V and J ends lost 7 bases and 6 bases, in that order; junction bases with no gene match: 8. The CDR3 length is 12 residues. Looked up from germline, CDR1 is SQVTM and CDR2 is ANQGSEA. CDR3: CSARQGAAEQYF. The CDR3 region has the DNA TGCAGCGCCCGCCAGGGGGCGGCCGAGCAGTACTTC.

This clonotype has just a few counts. This sequence may be a read error, since a much larger clone differs from it by one base. The chain has TRBV28 and TRBJ1-1, with D possibly TRBD1 on 6 matching bases. Trimming took off 10 bases at V and 4 bases at J, with 19 bases between the two ends. The CDR3 totals 14 residues. The germline V gene has CDR1 MDHEN and CDR2 SYDVKM. This chain's CDR3 is CANIKRGAITEAFF. DNA of the CDR3: TGTGCCAACATCAAACGGGGGGCTATCACTGAAGCTTTCTTT.